This is a list of T cell receptor beta chains from one sample in a study of early T cells in non-severe SARS-CoV-2 infection. MiXCR, applied by TCRdb to the 5' RACE reads, yields one record per CDR3 protein. The sample lists about 44,000 distinct CDR3 sequences, 23% seen once, with around 5% in the top ten. The starting material was whole blood, obtained at baseline. These receptors all stem from an adult who was a healthcare worker with PCR-confirmed SARS-CoV-2 infection or an uninfected control (not recorded which). Both conserved end residues are part of each CDR3. A D gene is named only where the DNA matches it firmly. Where a row states a size, it is once, few, many or the class of an expanded clone; other rows omit it.

TRBJ1-2	medium-sized	TRBD1	16	TRBV20-1	TGCAGTGCCATGGGACAGGGGAGAGGATTTAACTATGGCTACACCTTC	CSAMGQGRGFNYGYTF
TRBJ1-1	few	-	11	TRBV12-3/TRBV12-4	TGTGCCAGCAGTCGGACCACTGAAGCTTTCTTT	CASSRTTEAFF
TRBJ2-7	-	-	13	TRBV7-3	TGTGCCAGCAGCTTAACAGGGGATGGGGAGCAGTACTTC	CASSLTGDGEQYF
TRBJ2-3	few	-	14	TRBV9	TGTGCCAGCAGCCCCATGGCCGTCACAGATACGCAGTATTTT	CASSPMAVTDTQYF
TRBJ2-1	few	-	12	TRBV29-1	TGCAGCGTTGATTTGGGACTCCCAGAGGGGTTCTTC	CSVDLGLPEGFF
TRBJ1-3	few	-	14	TRBV7-8	TGTGCCAGCAGCTTTGGCAGTTCTGGAAACACCATATATTTT	CASSFGSSGNTIYF
TRBJ2-1	few	TRBD2	17	TRBV6-2/TRBV6-3	TGTGCCAGCACCACCTGGACTAGCGGGGGGGCGGGGAATGAGCAGTTCTTC	CASTTWTSGGAGNEQFF
TRBJ2-1	few	TRBD1	14	TRBV4-3	TGCGCCACTGGGACAGGGAGTTCCTACAATGAGCAGTTCTTC	CATGTGSSYNEQFF
TRBJ2-3	many	-	15	TRBV10-2	TGCGCCAGCAGTGCAACAGGGAGAGGCACAGATACGCAGTATTTT	CASSATGRGTDTQYF
TRBJ1-2	few	-	13	TRBV12-3/TRBV12-4	TGTGCCAGCAGCCGCGGGCCGGACTATGGCTACACCTTC	CASSRGPDYGYTF
TRBJ2-1	-	-	15	TRBV7-2	TGTGCCAGCAGCTTAGGTCAGGGGGGCAGGGATGAGCAGTTCTTC	CASSLGQGGRDEQFF
TRBJ2-7	few	TRBD1	14	TRBV12-3/TRBV12-4	TGTGCCAGCAGTTCAAGGGACAGGTCCTACGAGCAGTACTTC	CASSSRDRSYEQYF
TRBJ2-7	few	-	12	TRBV29-1	TGCAGCTCATATACAGGGCCGGGGGAGCAGTACTTC	CSSYTGPGEQYF
TRBJ2-7	few	-	14	TRBV7-9	TGTGCCAGCAGCTTAGATTCCAGGGTCTACGAGCAGTACTTC	CASSLDSRVYEQYF